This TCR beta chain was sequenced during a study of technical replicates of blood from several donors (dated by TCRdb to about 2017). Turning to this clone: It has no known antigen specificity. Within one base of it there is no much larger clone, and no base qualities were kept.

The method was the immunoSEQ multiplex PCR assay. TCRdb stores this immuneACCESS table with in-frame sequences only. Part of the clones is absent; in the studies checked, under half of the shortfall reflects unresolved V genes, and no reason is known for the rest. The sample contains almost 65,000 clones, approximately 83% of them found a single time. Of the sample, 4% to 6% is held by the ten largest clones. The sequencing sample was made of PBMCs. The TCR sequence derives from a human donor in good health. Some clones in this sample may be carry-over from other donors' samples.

The CDR3 amino acid sequence is: CAWSLGRETQYF. Read as DNA, the sequence is TGTGCCTGGAGTTTGGGGCGGGAGACCCAGTACTTC. Here the chain combines TRBV30 and TRBJ2-5, and TRBD1 may be the D gene, going by 5 matching bases. There are 12 amino acids in the CDR3, from cysteine to phenylalanine inclusive. Kept here is only the CDR3 DNA, which spans 36 bases and is read in frame from base 1. V drops 2 bases and J drops 5 bases, leaving 9 bases in between. In the germline V gene (reference sequence), CDR1 corresponds to GTSNPN and CDR2 to SVGIG.